The clone carrying this T cell receptor beta chain was seen once. The antigen is unknown. The source of the sample is a study of TIL therapy for anti-PD-1-resistant metastatic lung cancer. Study conclusions and caveats: Many TIL product clones were absent from baseline tumor, suggesting clonal contraction. The cohort had more treatment-naive, never-smoker and oncogene-addicted patients than typical.

This was the immunoSEQ v3 assay. The repertoire was sequenced with immunoSEQ multiplex PCR; TCRdb's copy has only in-frame clones and lacks some. The table shows 2,600 or so clones, with 73% occurring only once. Time point given: pre-treatment sample, taken before nivolumab and TIL therapy. Tumor tissue came from excised metastases, mostly pleural nodules or supraclavicular lymph nodes. The CDR3 sequence is 15 residues long. Germline V gene data show CDR1 as SGDLS and CDR2 as YYNGEE. V shed 3 bases and J 2 bases; nucleotides not matched to a gene: 3. The TCR sequence derives from a person between 30 and 79 years old with non-small cell lung cancer. Some clones in this sample may be carry-over from other donors' samples. V and J are TRBV9 and TRBJ2-1, with 9 positions matching TRBD2. Specimen: tumor tissue, collected at baseline. CDR3 in DNA: TGTGCCAGCAGCGCGTCTAGCGGGGCCTACAATGAGCAGTTCTTC. Translating it yields CASSASSGAYNEQFF.